This T cell receptor (beta chain) emerged from a study of OX40 agonist ivuxolimab in advanced cancers. Background on the study: Patients treated during dose escalation were battling hepatocellular carcinoma, melanoma, renal cell or head and neck cancer.

Here immunoSEQ multiplex PCR was the method, and the copy in TCRdb shows in-frame clones only, minus some. The table has about 58,000 clones, roughly three quarters seen once. Blood sampling was done at baseline, cycle 4 day 1, and cycle 7 day 1. Sequencing was performed on CD4+ or CD8+ T cells sorted from blood, taken in a trial of the OX40 agonist ivuxolimab. The receptor comes from an adult with an advanced solid tumor such as melanoma, head and neck, liver or kidney cancer.

Here the CDR3 reads CAWGLAGAETQYF. DNA of the CDR3: TGTGCCTGGGGGCTAGCGGGAGCAGAGACCCAGTACTTC. V is TRBV30 and J is TRBJ2-5, with TRBD2 matching over 10 bases. CDR3 length: 13 amino acids. V dropped 5 bases and J dropped 4; count of bases not matched to a gene: 4. Germline V gene lookup returns CDR1 GTSNPN and CDR2 SVGIG (reference sequence).